This paragraph covers one T cell receptor beta chain sequence. Produced via immunoSEQ multiplex PCR; TCRdb's table is partial and in-frame only. The sample yields about 59,000 clones, roughly four fifths seen once. These data belong to a study of blood T cell repertoires in COVID-19. Whole-study context: There were acute and convalescent COVID-19 samples, and they came from the United States, Italy and Spain. Nucleic acid was either cDNA or gDNA, and it came from T cells, B-cell-depleted T cells, or PBMCs.

This clonotype was sampled from a human donor in a cohort sampled during active COVID-19. Sequenced sample: peripheral blood.

The CDR3 spells CAAIGRNTEAFF. The CDR3 DNA reads TGTGCCGCCATAGGGAGGAACACTGAAGCTTTCTTT. The rearrangement uses TRBV6-6 and TRBJ1-1; unclear D gene. CDR1 and CDR2 from the germline V gene are MNHNY and SVGAGI (reference sequence). V was clipped by 11 bases and J by 1 base, with 11 bases between them. This CDR3 is 12 amino acids long.